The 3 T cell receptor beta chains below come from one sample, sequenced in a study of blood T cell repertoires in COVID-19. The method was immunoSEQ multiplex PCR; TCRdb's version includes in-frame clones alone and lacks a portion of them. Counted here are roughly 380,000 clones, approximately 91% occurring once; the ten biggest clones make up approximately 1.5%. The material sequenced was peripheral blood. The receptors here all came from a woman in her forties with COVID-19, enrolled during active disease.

The CDR3 DNA is TGTGCCAGCTCAGATACAGCCACGCAGTATTTT. It codes for CASSDTATQYF. This sequence joins TRBV18 and TRBJ2-3; D gene ambiguous. Germline V gives CDR1 KGHSH, CDR2 LQKENI. V lost 5 bases to trimming and J lost 9 bases, with 9 bases between them. The CDR3 extends over 11 amino acids.

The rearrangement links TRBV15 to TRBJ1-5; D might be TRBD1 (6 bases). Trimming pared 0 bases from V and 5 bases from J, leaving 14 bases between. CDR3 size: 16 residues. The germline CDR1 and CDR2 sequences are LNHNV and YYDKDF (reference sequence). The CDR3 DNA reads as TGTGCCACCAGCAGAGATCCGGACAGCTTCTATCAGCCCCAGCATTTT. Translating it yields CATSRDPDSFYQPQHF.

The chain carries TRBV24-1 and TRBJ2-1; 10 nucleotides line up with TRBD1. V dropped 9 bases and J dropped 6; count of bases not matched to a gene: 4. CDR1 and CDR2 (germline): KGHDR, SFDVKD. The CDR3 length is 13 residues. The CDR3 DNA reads TGTGCCACCGGACGGACAGGGGGCAATGAGCAGTTCTTC. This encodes CATGRTGGNEQFF.